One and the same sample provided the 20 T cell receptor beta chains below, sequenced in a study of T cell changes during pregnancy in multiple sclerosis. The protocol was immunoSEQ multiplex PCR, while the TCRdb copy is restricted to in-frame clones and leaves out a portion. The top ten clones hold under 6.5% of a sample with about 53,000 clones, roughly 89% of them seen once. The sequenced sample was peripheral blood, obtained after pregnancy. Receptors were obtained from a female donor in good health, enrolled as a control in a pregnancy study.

CDR3 in amino acids: CASSVELALPDTQYF. CDR3 DNA: TGTGCCAGCAGCGTAGAACTAGCTCTTCCAGATACGCAGTATTTT. The V gene is TRBV9, the J gene TRBJ2-3; tentatively, D is TRBD2 (6 bases). The germline gives CDR1 SGDLS, CDR2 YYNGEE. The V and J ends lost 0 bases and 4 bases respectively, with 12 bases between them. The CDR3 covers 15 residues.

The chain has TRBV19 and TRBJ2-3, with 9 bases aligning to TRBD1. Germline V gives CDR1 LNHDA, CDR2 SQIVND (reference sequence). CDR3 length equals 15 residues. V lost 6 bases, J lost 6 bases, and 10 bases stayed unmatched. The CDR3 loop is CASSRRDRAGDTQYF. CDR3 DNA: TGTGCCAGTAGCCGCCGGGACAGGGCAGGGGATACGCAGTATTTT.

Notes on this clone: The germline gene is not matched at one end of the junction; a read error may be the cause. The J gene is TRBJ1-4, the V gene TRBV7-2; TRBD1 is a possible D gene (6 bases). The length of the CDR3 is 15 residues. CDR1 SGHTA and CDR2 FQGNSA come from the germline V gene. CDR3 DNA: TGTGCCAGCAGGCCTTTTGGGGGGGCTAAGGAAAAACTGTTTTTT. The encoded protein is CASRPFGGAKEKLFF.

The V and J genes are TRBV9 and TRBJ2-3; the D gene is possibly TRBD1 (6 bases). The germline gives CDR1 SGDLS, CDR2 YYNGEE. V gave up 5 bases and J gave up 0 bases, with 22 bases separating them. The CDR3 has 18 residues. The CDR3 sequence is CASSNSWGLEDSTDTQYF. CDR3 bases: TGTGCCAGCAGTAACAGCTGGGGGCTAGAGGACAGCACAGATACGCAGTATTTT. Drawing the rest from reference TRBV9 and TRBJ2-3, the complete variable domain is DSGVTQTPKHLITATGQRVTLRCSPRSGDLSVYWYQQSLDQGLQFLIQYYNGEERAKGNILERFSAQQFPDLHSELNLSSLELGDSALYFCASSNSWGLEDSTDTQYFGPGTRLTVL.

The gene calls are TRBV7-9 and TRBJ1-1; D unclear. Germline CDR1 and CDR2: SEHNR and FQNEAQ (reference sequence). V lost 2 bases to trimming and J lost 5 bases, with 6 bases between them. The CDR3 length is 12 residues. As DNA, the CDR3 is TGTGCCAGCAGCTTACTTCAGACTGAAGCTTTCTTT. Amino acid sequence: CASSLLQTEAFF. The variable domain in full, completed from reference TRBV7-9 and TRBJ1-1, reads DTGVSQNPRHKITKRGQNVTFRCDPISEHNRLYWYRQTLGQGPEFLTYFQNEAQLEKSRLLSDRFSAERPKGSFSTLEIQRTEQGDSAMYLCASSLLQTEAFFGQGTRLTVV.

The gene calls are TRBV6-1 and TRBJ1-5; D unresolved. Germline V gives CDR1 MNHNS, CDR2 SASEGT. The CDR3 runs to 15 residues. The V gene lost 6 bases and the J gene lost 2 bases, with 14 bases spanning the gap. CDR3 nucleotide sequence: TGTGCCAGCAGGGGTTTCGGGGAGGGCAATCAGCCCCAGCATTTT. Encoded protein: CASRGFGEGNQPQHF.

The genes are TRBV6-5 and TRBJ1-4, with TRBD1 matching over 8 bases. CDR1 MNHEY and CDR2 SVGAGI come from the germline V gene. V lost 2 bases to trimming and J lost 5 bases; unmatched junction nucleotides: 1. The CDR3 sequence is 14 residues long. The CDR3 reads CASSYNRGNEKLFF. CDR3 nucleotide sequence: TGTGCCAGCAGTTACAACAGGGGGAATGAAAAACTGTTTTTT.

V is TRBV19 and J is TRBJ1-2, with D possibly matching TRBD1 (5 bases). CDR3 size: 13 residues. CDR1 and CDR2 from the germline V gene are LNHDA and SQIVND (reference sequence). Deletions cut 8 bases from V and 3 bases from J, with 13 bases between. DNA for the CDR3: TGTGCCAGTCTGGGGCGGGGGTACTATGGCTACACCTTC. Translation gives CASLGRGYYGYTF.

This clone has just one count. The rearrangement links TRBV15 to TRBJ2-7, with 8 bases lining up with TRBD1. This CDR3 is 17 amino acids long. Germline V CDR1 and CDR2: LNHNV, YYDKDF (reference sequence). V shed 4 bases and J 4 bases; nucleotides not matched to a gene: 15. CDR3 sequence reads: CATSNPPGTGLLYEQYF. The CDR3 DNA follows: TGTGCCACCAGCAACCCGCCCGGGACAGGCCTTTTATACGAGCAGTACTTC.

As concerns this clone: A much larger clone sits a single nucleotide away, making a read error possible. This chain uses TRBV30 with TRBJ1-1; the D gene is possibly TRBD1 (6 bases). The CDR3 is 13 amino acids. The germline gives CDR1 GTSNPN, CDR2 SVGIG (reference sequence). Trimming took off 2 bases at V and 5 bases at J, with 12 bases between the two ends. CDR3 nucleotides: TGTGCCTGGAGTCGGATTGGACAGACTGAAGCTTTCTTT. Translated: CAWSRIGQTEAFF.

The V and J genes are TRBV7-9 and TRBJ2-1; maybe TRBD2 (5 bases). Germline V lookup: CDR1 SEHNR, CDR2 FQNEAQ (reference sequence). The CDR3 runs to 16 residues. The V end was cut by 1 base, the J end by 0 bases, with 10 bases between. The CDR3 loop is CASSLVGGSSYNEQFF. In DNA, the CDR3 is TGTGCCAGCAGCTTAGTGGGCGGGTCCTCCTACAATGAGCAGTTCTTC.

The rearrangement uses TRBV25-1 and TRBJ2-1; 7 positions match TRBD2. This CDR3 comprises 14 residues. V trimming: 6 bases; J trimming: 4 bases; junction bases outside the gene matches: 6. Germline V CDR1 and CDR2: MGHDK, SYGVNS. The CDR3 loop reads CASRPGLPYNEQFF. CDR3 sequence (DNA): TGTGCCAGCAGGCCGGGACTACCATACAATGAGCAGTTCTTC.

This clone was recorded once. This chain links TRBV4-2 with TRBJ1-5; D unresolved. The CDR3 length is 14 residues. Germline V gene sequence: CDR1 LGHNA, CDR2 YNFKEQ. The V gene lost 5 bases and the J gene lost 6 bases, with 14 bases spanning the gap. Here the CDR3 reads CASSSTTAGQPQHF. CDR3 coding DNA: TGTGCCAGCAGCAGCACTACCGCGGGTCAGCCCCAGCATTTT.

The CDR3 region is CASSYKNTEAFF. The DNA for the CDR3 is TGTGCCAGCAGCTACAAGAACACTGAAGCTTTCTTT. This chain uses TRBV5-6 with TRBJ1-1; D gene unclear. The V gene lost 3 bases and the J gene lost 1 base, with 4 bases spanning the gap. This CDR3 is built from 12 residues. Per the germline V gene, CDR1 is SGHDT and CDR2 is YYEEEE.

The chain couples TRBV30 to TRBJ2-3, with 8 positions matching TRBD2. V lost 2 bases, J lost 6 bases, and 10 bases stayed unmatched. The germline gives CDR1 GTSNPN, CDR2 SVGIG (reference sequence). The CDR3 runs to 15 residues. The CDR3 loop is CAWSPGTSAWDTQYF. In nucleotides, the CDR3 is TGTGCCTGGAGTCCCGGGACTAGTGCATGGGATACGCAGTATTTT.

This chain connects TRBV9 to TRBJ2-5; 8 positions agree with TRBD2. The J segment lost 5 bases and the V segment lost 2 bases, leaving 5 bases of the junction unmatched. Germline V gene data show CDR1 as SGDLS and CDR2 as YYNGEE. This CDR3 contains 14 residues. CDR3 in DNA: TGTGCCAGCAGCGTCGGGGGGGCCGTTGAGACCCAGTACTTC. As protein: CASSVGGAVETQYF.

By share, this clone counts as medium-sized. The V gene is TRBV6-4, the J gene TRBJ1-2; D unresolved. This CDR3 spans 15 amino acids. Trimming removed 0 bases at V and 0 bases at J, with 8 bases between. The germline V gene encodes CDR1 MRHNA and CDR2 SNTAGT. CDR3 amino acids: CASSDSRDSNYGYTF. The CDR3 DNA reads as TGTGCCAGCAGTGACTCGAGAGATTCTAACTATGGCTACACCTTC.

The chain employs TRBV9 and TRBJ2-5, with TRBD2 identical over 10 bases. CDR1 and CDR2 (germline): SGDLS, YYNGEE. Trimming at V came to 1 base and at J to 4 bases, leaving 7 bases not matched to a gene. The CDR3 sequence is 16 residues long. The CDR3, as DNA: TGTGCCAGCAGCGTAAGCAGCGGGGGGGCAGGAGAGACCCAGTACTTC. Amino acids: CASSVSSGGAGETQYF.

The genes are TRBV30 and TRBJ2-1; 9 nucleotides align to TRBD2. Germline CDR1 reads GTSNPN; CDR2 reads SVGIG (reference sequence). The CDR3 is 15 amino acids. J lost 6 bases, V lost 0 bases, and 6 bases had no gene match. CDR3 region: CAWSVPRTSANEQFF. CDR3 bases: TGTGCCTGGAGTGTCCCGAGGACTAGCGCCAATGAGCAGTTCTTC. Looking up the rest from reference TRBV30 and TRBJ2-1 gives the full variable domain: SQTIHQWPATLVQPVGSPLSLECTVEGTSNPNLYWYRQAAGRGLQLLFYSVGIGQISSEVPQNLSASRPQDRQFILSSKKLLLSDSGFYLCAWSVPRTSANEQFFGPGTRLTVL.

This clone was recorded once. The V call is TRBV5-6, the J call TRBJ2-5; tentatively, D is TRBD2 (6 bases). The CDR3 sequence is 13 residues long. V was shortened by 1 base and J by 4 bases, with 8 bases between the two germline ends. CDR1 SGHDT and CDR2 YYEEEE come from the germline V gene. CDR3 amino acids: CASSLISGETQYF. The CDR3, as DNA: TGTGCCAGCAGCTTGATTAGCGGAGAGACCCAGTACTTC.